The T cell receptor (beta chain) under discussion was sequenced for a study of blood T cell repertoires in COVID-19. Original analysis: The assay estimated nucleated cells by amplifying reference gene primers. Repertoires were generated with immunoSEQ multiplex PCR, while TCRdb's copy carries only in-frame clones and drops some. V, J and clone size are taken as reported in that table, and D and trimming were inferred from the DNA itself. The table has more than 50,000 clones, more than 80% seen once; the top ten hold about 17%. The germline gives CDR1 MNHNY, CDR2 SVGAGI (reference sequence). This CDR3 has 13 residues.

Sequencing was performed on peripheral blood. The receptor was isolated from an elderly man with acute or convalescent COVID-19. The chain carries TRBV6-6 and TRBJ1-6, with 8 nucleotides matching TRBD1. The CDR3 loop reads CASRGQDNSPLHF. For the CDR3, the DNA is TGTGCGAGCCGGGGACAGGATAATTCACCCCTCCACTTT.